This T cell receptor beta chain is from a study of cytomegalovirus exposure and HLA in healthy donors. On the study more broadly: There were some 120 million unique TCR beta sequences, drawn from about 180 million T cells, in an earlier analysis.

Study-level points and caveats: Researchers counted 180 or so TCR beta chains as cytomegalovirus-associated. With high specificity and sensitivity, the classifier reportedly diagnosed cytomegalovirus status. TCR association rates varied by HLA locus in a later analysis, with DRB1 highest and HLA-C lowest.

The PCR made use of 60 Vbeta and 13 Jbeta primers. Only in-frame clones appear in the TCRdb table, and some are missing; sequencing was by immunoSEQ multiplex PCR. In the table there are approximately 150,000 clones, approximately 73% of which are singletons. This clone came up a few times. The antigen remains unidentified. The TCR comes from a woman aged 18 to 35 in good health and CMV-seronegative. The sequencing sample was made of PBMCs.

Here the CDR3 DNA reads TGTGCCAGTAGTAGCGGGAGTGTCGATGAGCAGTTCTTC. Translated, it gives CASSSGSVDEQFF. V usage is TRBV9 and J usage is TRBJ2-1; 9 bases fit TRBD2. Germline-derived CDR1 and CDR2 are SGDLS and YYNGEE. This CDR3 is 13 amino acids long. With V trimmed by 8 bases and J by 8 bases, 8 bases remained unmatched.